Shown below are 21 T cell receptor beta chains from a single sample sequenced in a study of blood T cell repertoires in COVID-19 (dated by TCRdb to between 2020 and 2021). Library preparation used the immunoSEQ multiplex PCR assay. TCRdb took over this immuneACCESS table, retaining in-frame rearrangements with V and J assigned. Such tables are incomplete; in checked studies, under half of the missing clones stem from an unresolved V gene, and the remainder is unexplained. Within this sample are around 340,000 clones, with approximately 90% of them counted one time only. The ten largest clones represent 3% to 4.5% of the sample. Sequences were obtained from peripheral blood. These receptors all come from a woman aged 55-75 years with COVID-19, enrolled during active disease.

The rearrangement links TRBV7-8 to TRBJ2-6; D is unresolved. The CDR3 loop spans 14 amino acids. Germline CDR1 SGHVS, CDR2 FQNEAQ. V shed 11 bases and J shed 0 bases, with 11 bases lying between them. The CDR3 spells CAGRLNSGANVLTF. In DNA, the CDR3 is TGTGCCGGAAGACTGAACTCTGGGGCCAACGTCCTGACTTTC.

The chain couples TRBV4-1 to TRBJ1-1; maybe TRBD1 (6 bases). The germline V gene has CDR1 MGHRA and CDR2 YSYEKL. V shed 1 base and J shed 1 base, with 16 bases lying between them. The CDR3 is made up of 17 amino acids. CDR3 protein: CASSQVRQERRNTEAFF. CDR3 nucleotide sequence: TGCGCCAGCAGCCAAGTCCGACAGGAGAGAAGGAACACTGAAGCTTTCTTT.

The rearrangement links TRBV7-3 to TRBJ2-3; a weak D match, TRBD1 (5 bases). V was pared by 5 bases and J by 6 bases, with 15 bases between. CDR3 size: 14 residues. Germline CDR1 and CDR2: SGHTA and FQGTGA. The CDR3 nucleotides read TGTGCCAGCAGCGCGCTCTCAGGGTCTGATACGCAGTATTTT. It yields the protein CASSALSGSDTQYF. The variable domain in full, with the rest retrieved from reference TRBV7-3 and TRBJ2-3, is GAGVSQTPSNKVTEKGKYVELRCDPISGHTALYWYRQSLGQGPEFLIYFQGTGAADDSGLPNDRFFAVRPEGSVSTLKIQRTERGDSAVYLCASSALSGSDTQYFGPGTRLTVL.

The V call is TRBV10-1, the J call TRBJ1-1, with D unresolved. This CDR3 contains 14 residues. V was trimmed by 3 bases and J by 0 bases, leaving 8 bases between them. Germline loops: CDR1 WNHNN, CDR2 SYGVQD (reference sequence). The CDR3 DNA reads TGCGCCAGCAGTGACTTAGAGTTGAACACTGAAGCTTTCTTT. Its protein is CASSDLELNTEAFF.

The chain employs TRBV28 and TRBJ1-5, with a weak D call TRBD1 (6 bases). This CDR3 has 16 residues. Trimming shortened V by 0 bases and J by 6 bases, and 15 bases separated the two germline ends. The germline V gene has CDR1 MDHEN and CDR2 SYDVKM. The CDR3 reads CASSLWRGGPGQPQHF. The CDR3 DNA reads as TGTGCCAGCAGTTTATGGCGGGGGGGCCCCGGTCAGCCCCAGCATTTT.

Concerning this clone: An end of the junction differs from the germline gene, which may be a read error. V is TRBV3-1 (or the pseudogene TRBV3-2) and J is TRBJ2-1; a weak D match, TRBD2 (7 bases). This CDR3 comprises 12 residues. Germline CDR1 is LGHDT and CDR2 is YNNKEL (reference sequence). As DNA, the CDR3 is TGTGCCAGCAGCTATACTCCGGGGGGCCCGGTCTTC. Its protein is CASSYTPGGPVF.

As concerns this clone: Other DNA sequences within the sample encode an identical CDR3. The rearrangement uses TRBV27 and TRBJ1-5, with D hard to call. Germline V gene lookup returns CDR1 MNHEY and CDR2 SMNVEV (reference sequence). The CDR3 extends over 16 amino acids. The ends were cut back, 0 bases at V and 0 bases at J, with 9 bases in the middle. The CDR3 DNA follows: TGTGCCAGCAGTTTATCGGGCAGCCCTAGCAATCAGCCCCAGCATTTT. Amino acids: CASSLSGSPSNQPQHF.

The V gene is TRBV10-3, the J gene TRBJ2-1, with 11 bases fitting TRBD2. Germline-derived CDR1 and CDR2 are ENHRY and SYGVKD. CDR3 length: 16 amino acids. Losses at the gene ends were 0 bases for V and 12 bases for J; bases not matched to a gene: 10. CDR3 in amino acids: CAISESISGGAPGQFF. DNA for the CDR3: TGTGCCATCAGTGAGTCCATTAGCGGGGGGGCCCCGGGGCAGTTCTTC.

The chain carries TRBV6-5 and TRBJ1-5; 8 bases agree with TRBD1. Per the germline V gene, CDR1 is MNHEY and CDR2 is SVGAGI. The CDR3 spans 15 residues. With 7 bases clipped from V and 7 bases from J, the junction kept 12 bases outside the gene matches. The CDR3 sequence: CASKIDRGGGQPQHF. CDR3 nucleotides: TGTGCCAGCAAGATAGACAGGGGCGGCGGGCAGCCCCAGCATTTT.

This sequence joins TRBV11-3 and TRBJ2-5, with TRBD2 matching 7 bases. V shed 0 bases, J shed 2 bases, and the junction held 3 bases outside the gene matches. The CDR3 runs 15 residues. From germline, CDR1 is SGHNT and CDR2 YENEEA. The CDR3 spells CASSLDSGFQETQYF. The DNA of the CDR3 is TGTGCCAGCAGCTTAGATAGCGGGTTTCAAGAGACCCAGTACTTC.

This chain joins TRBV9 and TRBJ1-1, with 7 bases fitting TRBD1. The J segment lost 4 bases and the V segment lost 0 bases, leaving 3 bases of the junction unmatched. Germline CDR1 and CDR2: SGDLS and YYNGEE. The CDR3 has 14 amino acids. The CDR3 loop reads CASSVAGGATEAFF. CDR3 coding DNA: TGTGCCAGCAGCGTAGCAGGGGGAGCCACTGAAGCTTTCTTT. Using reference TRBV9 and TRBJ1-1 for the parts outside the CDR3, the full variable domain is DSGVTQTPKHLITATGQRVTLRCSPRSGDLSVYWYQQSLDQGLQFLIQYYNGEERAKGNILERFSAQQFPDLHSELNLSSLELGDSALYFCASSVAGGATEAFFGQGTRLTVV.

The rearrangement joins TRBV11-2 to TRBJ2-2, with D perhaps matching TRBD1 (7 bases). This CDR3 spans 16 amino acids. From germline, CDR1 is SGHAT and CDR2 FQNNGV. Trimming cost V 6 bases and J 5 bases, with 19 bases left between them. CDR3 coding DNA: TGTGCCAGCAGAACTCACGCCAGGGGGGCGACCGGGGAGCTGTTTTTT. Encoded protein: CASRTHARGATGELFF.

This clone was counted a few times. The V gene is TRBV28, the J gene TRBJ1-6; tentatively, D is TRBD1 (6 bases). CDR1 and CDR2 from the germline V gene are MDHEN and SYDVKM. The CDR3 consists of 15 residues. Trimming took off 7 bases at V and 15 bases at J, with 25 bases between the two ends. The CDR3 spells CASNGINQGGEGLHF. As DNA, the CDR3 is TGTGCCAGCAACGGTATTAATCAAGGGGGGGAAGGCCTCCACTTT.

The chain couples TRBV2 to TRBJ2-1; a weak D match, TRBD1 (6 bases). The CDR3 is 16 amino acids. With 6 bases removed from V and 3 bases from J, the gap between germline ends came to 18 bases. Germline assignment: CDR1 SNHLY and CDR2 FYNNEI. The CDR3 region has the DNA TGTGCCAGCAGCCTACAGGGTGGGGCACTCTACAATGAGCAGTTCTTC. Amino acid sequence: CASSLQGGALYNEQFF.

This chain joins TRBV27 and TRBJ1-5, with D uncertain. Trimming took off 8 bases at V and 0 bases at J, with 8 bases between the two ends. Germline assignment: CDR1 MNHEY and CDR2 SMNVEV (reference sequence). This CDR3 contains 13 residues. Written as DNA, the CDR3 is TGTGCCAGCTCCGGGTATAGCAATCAGCCCCAGCATTTT. It encodes CASSGYSNQPQHF.

This clone was found once. The J gene is TRBJ1-1, the V gene TRBV27; D is possibly TRBD1 (5 bases). With 3 bases removed from V and 1 base from J, the gap between germline ends came to 12 bases. Germline lookup yields CDR1 MNHEY and CDR2 SMNVEV (reference sequence). This CDR3 is built from 15 residues. The CDR3 DNA is TGTGCCAGCAGTTTCGGGGGGGGGAGGAACACTGAAGCTTTCTTT. This encodes CASSFGGGRNTEAFF.

The chain has TRBV5-1 and TRBJ1-2; D remains unclear. CDR1 is SGHRS, CDR2 YFSETQ, per germline. The V end lost 1 base, the J end lost 3 bases, and 7 bases lay between the germline ends. The CDR3 extends over 13 amino acids. The CDR3 reads CASSLQVDYGYTF. DNA of the CDR3: TGCGCCAGCAGCTTGCAGGTTGACTATGGCTACACCTTC.

The gene calls are TRBV18 and TRBJ1-1, with 7 bases lining up with TRBD1. CDR3 length: 15 amino acids. Germline CDR1 is KGHSH and CDR2 is LQKENI. The V gene end was trimmed by 5 bases and the J gene end by 2 bases; junction bases not matched to a gene: 8. CDR3 nucleotide sequence: TGTGCCAGCTCAAAGCGACAGGGTTTAAACACTGAAGCTTTCTTT. It is translated as CASSKRQGLNTEAFF.

This clone has just a few counts. The rearrangement links TRBV29-1 to TRBJ1-4; D gene unclear. From germline, CDR1 is SQVTM and CDR2 ANQGSEA. V lost 5 bases and J lost 4, with 8 bases in between. The CDR3 has 12 amino acids. CDR3 nucleotides: TGCAGCGTTAGCGCCAATAATGAAAAACTGTTTTTT. This translates into CSVSANNEKLFF.

The CDR3 protein is CASSYTGYNEQFF. The CDR3 DNA sequence: TGTGCCAGCAGTTATACAGGTTACAATGAGCAGTTCTTC. J is TRBJ2-1 and V is TRBV6-5, with D perhaps matching TRBD1 (5 bases). The germline V gene has CDR1 MNHEY and CDR2 SVGAGI. V was trimmed by 3 bases and J by 4 bases, leaving 7 bases between them. CDR3 length: 13 residues.

The J gene is TRBJ1-5, the V gene TRBV3-1 (or the pseudogene TRBV3-2), with 9 bases that match TRBD1. V trimming: 3 bases; J trimming: 7 bases; junction bases outside the gene matches: 7. CDR3 length equals 15 residues. The germline V gene encodes CDR1 LGHDT and CDR2 YNNKEL (reference sequence). This chain's CDR3 is CASSHGTGRGQPQHF. CDR3 DNA: TGTGCCAGCAGCCACGGGACAGGGCGGGGGCAGCCCCAGCATTTT.